This is a list of T cell receptor beta chains from one sample in a study of CD8+ T cells in alopecia areata. The repertoire was sequenced with immunoSEQ multiplex PCR; TCRdb's copy has only in-frame clones and lacks some. The table lists around 200,000 clones, about 48% of them singletons. Source: CD8+ T cells sorted from blood, taken at week 24, from a patient treated with tofacitinib. The receptors originated from a human donor with alopecia areata. Both conserved end residues are part of each CDR3. D genes are given only for firm matches. The size of a clone is reported for some rows only, either as once, few or many, or as a class for expanded clones.

V: TRBV14
J: TRBJ1-2
size: few
D: TRBD1
CDR3: CASSPQGARGYGYTF
DNA: TGTGCCAGCAGCCCTCAGGGGGCGCGGGGCTATGGCTACACCTTC

V: TRBV6-1
J: TRBJ1-5
size: -
D: -
CDR3: CASSEARGSPDNQPQHF
DNA: TGTGCCAGCAGTGAAGCGCGAGGCTCTCCCGACAATCAGCCCCAGCATTTT

V: TRBV30
J: TRBJ2-7
size: -
D: TRBD1
CDR3: CASGQGGEQYF
DNA: TGTGCCTCAGGACAGGGAGGCGAGCAGTACTTC

V: TRBV6-5
J: TRBJ1-1
size: once
D: -
CDR3: CASSETRFTEAFF
DNA: TGTGCCAGCAGTGAAACACGTTTCACTGAAGCTTTCTTT

V: TRBV27
J: TRBJ1-5
size: few
D: -
CDR3: CASSQQGNNQPQHF
DNA: TGTGCCAGCAGTCAACAGGGAAATAATCAGCCCCAGCATTTT

V: TRBV25-1
J: TRBJ2-7
size: few
D: -
CDR3: CASSAWPDGYEQYF
DNA: TGTGCCAGCAGTGCCTGGCCTGACGGGTACGAGCAGTACTTC

V: TRBV14
J: TRBJ1-1
size: -
D: -
CDR3: CASSQAGNTEAFF
DNA: TGTGCCAGCAGCCAAGCCGGGAATACTGAAGCTTTCTTT

V: TRBV5-1
J: TRBJ2-1
size: few
D: -
CDR3: CASSPVPGGGSYNEQFF
DNA: TGCGCCAGCAGCCCCGTACCCGGGGGTGGGTCCTACAATGAGCAGTTCTTC

V: TRBV2
J: TRBJ2-7
size: few
D: -
CDR3: CASRSPLGAGEQYF
DNA: TGTGCCAGCAGATCCCCCCTGGGGGCGGGCGAGCAGTACTTC

V: TRBV30
J: TRBJ2-2
size: -
D: -
CDR3: CAWSVVRRDRGTGELFF
DNA: TGTGCCTGGAGTGTAGTAAGAAGGGACCGTGGGACCGGGGAGCTGTTTTTT

V: TRBV7-9
J: TRBJ1-2
size: once
D: -
CDR3: CASSLAPPQTVYGYTF
DNA: TGTGCCAGCAGCCTAGCCCCACCACAGACCGTCTATGGCTACACCTTC

V: TRBV7-3
J: TRBJ2-1
size: -
D: -
CDR3: CASSLGLSSYNEQFF
DNA: TGTGCCAGCAGCTTAGGCCTTTCCTCCTACAATGAGCAGTTCTTC

V: TRBV13
J: TRBJ1-1
size: -
D: -
CDR3: CASSLGQNTEAFF
DNA: TGTGCCAGCAGCTTAGGACAGAACACTGAAGCTTTCTTT

V: TRBV4-3
J: TRBJ2-3
size: -
D: -
CDR3: CASSQDLGATTDTQYF
DNA: TGCGCCAGCAGCCAAGATTTGGGAGCAACCACAGATACGCAGTATTTT

V: TRBV27
J: TRBJ1-2
size: few
D: -
CDR3: CASSLSPRDYGYTF
DNA: TGTGCCAGCAGTTTATCTCCCAGGGACTATGGCTACACCTTC

V: TRBV29-1
J: TRBJ2-7
size: -
D: -
CDR3: CSVEVPSYEQYF
DNA: TGCAGCGTTGAAGTCCCCTCCTACGAGCAGTACTTC

V: TRBV29-1
J: TRBJ1-2
size: few
D: -
CDR3: CSVEGFQLTNYGYTF
DNA: TGCAGCGTTGAAGGATTCCAGCTAACTAACTATGGCTACACCTTC

V: TRBV29-1
J: TRBJ1-1
size: -
D: -
CDR3: CSVEEGATKLNTEAFF
DNA: TGCAGCGTTGAAGAGGGGGCGACCAAGTTGAACACTGAAGCTTTCTTT

V: TRBV14
J: TRBJ2-1
size: -
D: -
CDR3: CASSQVGGASRNEQFF
DNA: TGTGCCAGCAGCCAAGTGGGGGGGGCTTCCAGGAATGAGCAGTTCTTC

V: TRBV5-6
J: TRBJ2-1
size: -
D: -
CDR3: CASSSQLANEQFF
DNA: TGTGCCAGCAGCTCCCAACTAGCAAATGAGCAGTTCTTC

V: TRBV2
J: TRBJ1-6
size: once
D: -
CDR3: CASSEYPRNSPLHF
DNA: TGTGCCAGCAGTGAATACCCCCGCAATTCACCCCTCCACTTT

V: TRBV9
J: TRBJ1-4
size: -
D: -
CDR3: CASSVGGDEKLFF
DNA: TGTGCCAGCAGCGTTGGAGGGGATGAAAAACTGTTTTTT